The TCR beta chain described here comes from a study of T cells after yellow fever vaccination. TCRdb independently ran MiXCR on the 5' RACE reads; one entry per CDR3 protein. Of some 110,000 distinct CDR3 sequences listed, more than 7.5% are singletons. There are many counts of this clonotype. Sequencing was performed on CD8+ T cells sorted from PBMCs, taken 45 days after the yellow fever booster vaccination. This TCR was sampled from a man between 25 and 39 years old who received the YFV17D yellow fever vaccine.

CDR3 protein: CASSLGVTVPSTDTQYF. DNA of the CDR3: TGTGCCAGCAGTTTAGGGGTGACAGTCCCTAGCACAGATACGCAGTATTTT. This rearrangement joins TRBV27 to TRBJ2-3, with TRBD1 as a possible D gene (5 bases). The CDR3 is 17 residues long. Germline loops: CDR1 MNHEY, CDR2 SMNVEV (reference sequence). V gave up 2 bases and J gave up 0 bases, with 15 bases separating them.